Below are 23 T cell receptor beta chains sequenced from a single sample in a study of chemoradiotherapy in HPV16-positive cancers (dated by TCRdb to between 2022 and 2023). Libraries were made using the immunoSEQ multiplex PCR assay. TCRdb took over this immuneACCESS table, retaining in-frame rearrangements with V and J assigned. Such tables are incomplete; in checked studies, under half of the missing clones stem from an unresolved V gene, and the remainder is unexplained. Here the sample has roughly 39,000 clones; around three quarters occur a single time. The top ten clones comprise under 5.5% of the sample. Sequencing used blood, obtained from a patient who underwent chemoradiotherapy. The receptors here all came from a human donor with HPV-associated anogenital cancer.

This clone was recorded a few times. This rearrangement joins TRBV2 to TRBJ1-6; perhaps TRBD1 as D (5 bases). This CDR3 contains 15 residues. The germline V and J ends were trimmed by 3 bases and 9 bases, with 15 bases remaining between them. Germline lookup yields CDR1 SNHLY and CDR2 FYNNEI. CDR3 sequence (DNA): TGTGCCAGCAGTGACCCACCGGGGCAGAGTTCACCCCTCCACTTT. As protein: CASSDPPGQSSPLHF.

The chain carries TRBV11-2 and TRBJ1-2; 8 bases line up with TRBD1. This CDR3 contains 14 residues. V shed 2 bases and J 3 bases; nucleotides not matched to a gene: 2. CDR1 is SGHAT, CDR2 FQNNGV, per germline. The CDR3 bases are TGTGCCAGCAGCTTACTGACAGGGGACTATGGCTACACCTTC. Protein: CASSLLTGDYGYTF.

In its sample, this clone was seen a few times. V is TRBV9 and J is TRBJ1-3; TRBD1 matches 9 bases. CDR1 and CDR2 (germline): SGDLS, YYNGEE. Trimming took 3 bases from V and 3 from J; bases not matched to a gene: 4. CDR3 size: 15 residues. CDR3 amino acids: CASSATGGRGNTIYF. For the CDR3, the DNA is TGTGCCAGCAGCGCTACAGGGGGCCGTGGAAACACCATATATTTT.

This chain links TRBV29-1 with TRBJ1-1; the D is unclear. The CDR3 is 10 residues long. Deletions cut 8 bases from V and 4 bases from J, with 8 bases between. Per germline, CDR1 SQVTM and CDR2 ANQGSEA. The CDR3 here is CSPGGTEAFF. In DNA, the CDR3 is TGCAGCCCGGGTGGCACTGAAGCTTTCTTT.

In its sample, this clone was seen a few times. The chain employs TRBV6-1 and TRBJ1-1, with D unresolved. V lost 4 bases, J lost 1 base, and 7 bases lay in between. Germline assignment: CDR1 MNHNS and CDR2 SASEGT. The CDR3 is 13 amino acids. The CDR3, as DNA: TGTGCCAGCAGTGTTCCGTCGAACACTGAAGCTTTCTTT. Translation: CASSVPSNTEAFF.

The gene calls are TRBV10-3 and TRBJ1-3, with D unclear. The germline V and J ends were trimmed by 8 bases and 0 bases, with 11 bases remaining between them. CDR1 and CDR2 (germline): ENHRY, SYGVKD. The CDR3 spans 14 residues. The CDR3 DNA reads TGTGCCATCGAATCGGGAATCTCTGGAAACACCATATATTTT. Translation: CAIESGISGNTIYF.

The chain carries TRBV7-2 and TRBJ1-2; D call uncertain. There are 15 residues in the CDR3. Germline assignment: CDR1 SGHTA and CDR2 FQGNSA. V dropped 6 bases and J dropped 4 bases, with 18 bases sitting between them. Here the CDR3 DNA reads TGTGCCAGCAGGATTTCACAGTTGTCGGTCTATGGCTACACCTTC. Its translation: CASRISQLSVYGYTF. The full variable domain, completed using reference TRBV7-2 and TRBJ1-2, is GAGVSQSPSNKVTEKGKDVELRCDPISGHTALYWYRQSLGQGLEFLIYFQGNSAPDKSGLPSDRFSAERTGGSVSTLTIQRTQQEDSAVYLCASRISQLSVYGYTFGSGTRLTVV.

The chain links TRBV5-4 to TRBJ2-5; TRBD2 aligns across 13 bases. Germline values: CDR1 SGHNT, CDR2 YYREEE (reference sequence). Trimming at V came to 4 bases and at J to 4 bases, leaving 7 bases not matched to a gene. This CDR3 spans 16 amino acids. CDR3 nucleotide sequence: TGTGCCAGCAGCCGAAAAACTAGCGGGGGGGCAGAGACCCAGTACTTC. Amino acids: CASSRKTSGGAETQYF.

This CDR3 reads CASSIGHGAYYGYTF. The CDR3 region has the DNA TGTGCCAGTAGTATTGGACACGGCGCTTACTATGGCTACACCTTC. The chain employs TRBV19 and TRBJ1-2, with a tentative D call TRBD1 (5 bases). V was clipped by 3 bases and J by 3 bases, with 14 bases between them. Germline values: CDR1 LNHDA, CDR2 SQIVND (reference sequence). The CDR3 contains 15 residues.

The rearrangement joins TRBV9 to TRBJ2-1; 7 bases map to TRBD1. The junction had 10 bases not matched to a gene; V was cut back by 0 bases and J by 10 bases. Germline V gene lookup returns CDR1 SGDLS and CDR2 YYNGEE. This CDR3 has 15 residues. The CDR3 sequence: CASSVAGQFVVEQFF. In DNA, the CDR3 is TGTGCCAGCAGCGTAGCGGGACAGTTCGTAGTCGAGCAGTTCTTC.

CDR3 loop: CASSLSGLAVPPYNEQFF. In DNA, the CDR3 is TGCGCCAGCAGCTTATCGGGACTAGCGGTTCCCCCCTACAATGAGCAGTTCTTC. The J gene is TRBJ2-1, the V gene TRBV5-1, with 11 bases matching TRBD2. The CDR3 loop spans 18 amino acids. V shed 2 bases and J 2 bases; nucleotides not matched to a gene: 9. CDR1 is SGHRS and CDR2 is YFSETQ in the germline V gene.

The V call is TRBV7-3, the J call TRBJ1-6, with D possibly matching TRBD1 (5 bases). This CDR3 has 14 residues. Trimming shortened V by 4 bases and J by 7 bases, and 11 bases separated the two germline ends. Germline CDR1 and CDR2: SGHTA and FQGTGA. The CDR3 reads CASSSGPLNSPLHF. CDR3 bases: TGTGCCAGCAGCTCGGGACCCCTAAATTCACCCCTCCACTTT.

The chain combines TRBV2 with TRBJ1-5; a weak D match, TRBD1 (5 bases). V shed 7 bases and J shed 5 bases, with 12 bases lying between them. Germline values: CDR1 SNHLY, CDR2 FYNNEI. This CDR3 spans 13 amino acids. The CDR3 nucleotides read TGTGCCAGCAACGGGGGAGAGGATCAGCCCCAGCATTTT. Translation: CASNGGEDQPQHF.

V usage is TRBV10-3 and J usage is TRBJ1-5; a possible D gene is TRBD1 (5 bases). The germline V and J ends were trimmed by 4 bases and 2 bases, with 9 bases remaining between them. This CDR3 comprises 14 residues. Germline loops: CDR1 ENHRY, CDR2 SYGVKD. The CDR3: CAISVGAGNQPQHF. The CDR3 DNA reads TGTGCCATCAGTGTAGGGGCCGGCAATCAGCCCCAGCATTTT.

This clone was detected only a few times. CDR3 in amino acids: CAWRLGVGTEAFF. DNA for the CDR3: TGTGCCTGGAGATTAGGGGTTGGCACTGAAGCTTTCTTT. This chain links TRBV30 with TRBJ1-1; TRBD1 is a possible D gene (5 bases). Trimming removed 3 bases at V and 4 bases at J, with 12 bases between. Germline CDR1 GTSNPN, CDR2 SVGIG (reference sequence). The CDR3 is 13 residues long.

CDR3 DNA: TGTGCCAGCAGCGTAGCTCCCTCCCAAGAGACCCAGTACTTC. It is translated as CASSVAPSQETQYF. The V call is TRBV9, the J call TRBJ2-5; no clear D. CDR3 size: 14 residues. The V gene lost 0 bases and the J gene lost 1 base, with 7 bases spanning the gap. In germline, CDR1 is SGDLS, CDR2 YYNGEE. Full variable domain (remainder filled in from reference TRBV9 and TRBJ2-5): DSGVTQTPKHLITATGQRVTLRCSPRSGDLSVYWYQQSLDQGLQFLIQYYNGEERAKGNILERFSAQQFPDLHSELNLSSLELGDSALYFCASSVAPSQETQYFGPGTRLLVL.

The chain joins TRBV7-6 to TRBJ1-1, with 9 bases lining up with TRBD1. J gave up 3 bases and V 1 base, and 0 bases lay outside the gene matches. Germline V gene lookup returns CDR1 SGHVS and CDR2 FNYEAQ. The CDR3 is 14 amino acids. Written as DNA, the CDR3 is TGTGCCAGCAGCTTAGGACAGGGGGACACTGAAGCTTTCTTT. Its protein product is CASSLGQGDTEAFF.

This rearrangement joins TRBV18 to TRBJ1-5; 7 nucleotides align to TRBD1. From germline, CDR1 is KGHSH and CDR2 LQKENI. The CDR3 is 17 amino acids. V lost 5 bases and J lost 2; bases outside the gene matches: 12. Here the CDR3 DNA reads TGTGCCAGCTCATCGACCGCCCCTGGACAGGGCAATCAGCCCCAGCATTTT. It encodes CASSSTAPGQGNQPQHF.

The gene calls are TRBV5-4 and TRBJ2-5; 8 bases match TRBD1. The CDR3 length is 14 residues. Trimming removed 1 base from V and 5 bases from J; junction bases left unmatched: 4. Germline CDR1 and CDR2: SGHNT and YYREEE (reference sequence). CDR3 DNA: TGTGCCAGCAGCTTGCCGGGACAGGAGGAGACCCAGTACTTC. Residues: CASSLPGQEETQYF.

This chain links TRBV30 with TRBJ1-6; D gene uncertain. The CDR3 has 14 amino acids. Trimming took off 3 bases at V and 10 bases at J, with 16 bases between the two ends. Germline V gene lookup returns CDR1 GTSNPN and CDR2 SVGIG (reference sequence). The CDR3 reads CAWRAVQVRSPLHF. The CDR3 bases are TGTGCCTGGAGGGCAGTTCAGGTTCGATCACCCCTCCACTTT.

The chain recombines TRBV4-3 with TRBJ2-7; D is uncertain. The V gene's germline CDR1 is LGHNA and CDR2 YSLEER. The CDR3 spans 13 residues. V was clipped by 4 bases and J by 0 bases, with 7 bases between them. The CDR3 loop is CASSRGNSYEQYF. DNA for the CDR3: TGCGCCAGCAGCCGGGGAAACTCCTACGAGCAGTACTTC.

This rearrangement joins TRBV18 to TRBJ1-1; a possible D gene is TRBD1 (6 bases). This CDR3 has 15 residues. CDR1 is KGHSH, CDR2 LQKENI, per germline. V was trimmed by 4 bases and J by 6 bases, leaving 18 bases between them. CDR3 sequence: CASSLQTPGVAEAFF. DNA for the CDR3: TGTGCCAGCTCACTCCAAACCCCAGGGGTCGCTGAAGCTTTCTTT. Full variable domain (rest looked up from reference TRBV18 and TRBJ1-1): NAGVMQNPRHLVRRRGQEARLRCSPMKGHSHVYWYRQLPEEGLKFMVYLQKENIIDESGMPKERFSAEFPKEGPSILRIQQVVRGDSAAYFCASSLQTPGVAEAFFGQGTRLTVV.

This chain uses TRBV7-9 with TRBJ1-1; no clear D. The CDR3 sequence is 12 residues long. Germline CDR1 is SEHNR and CDR2 is FQNEAQ (reference sequence). V shed 3 bases and J shed 7 bases, with 9 bases lying between them. The CDR3 DNA reads TGTGCCAGCAGCTTCTCCTTTAGTGAAGCTTTCTTT. Translation: CASSFSFSEAFF.